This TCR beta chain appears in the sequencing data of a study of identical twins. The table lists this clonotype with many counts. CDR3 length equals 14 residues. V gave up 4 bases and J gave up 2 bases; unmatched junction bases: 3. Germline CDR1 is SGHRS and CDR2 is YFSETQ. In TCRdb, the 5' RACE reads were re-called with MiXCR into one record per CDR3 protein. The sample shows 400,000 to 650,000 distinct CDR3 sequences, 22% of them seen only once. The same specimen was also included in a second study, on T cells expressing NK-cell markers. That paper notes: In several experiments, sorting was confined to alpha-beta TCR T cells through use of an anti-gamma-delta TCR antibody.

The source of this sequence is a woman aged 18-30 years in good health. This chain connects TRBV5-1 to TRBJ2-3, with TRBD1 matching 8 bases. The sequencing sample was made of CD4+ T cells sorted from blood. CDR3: CASSRQGTTDTQYF. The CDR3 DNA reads TGCGCCAGCAGCAGACAGGGGACCACAGATACGCAGTATTTT.